This T cell receptor (beta chain) was observed in a study of human T cells and chemical hapten exposure (dated by TCRdb to the early 2020s). About the investigation overall: For sensitization, 2% DPC in acetone was applied to a roughly 2 cm by roughly 2 cm area of upper inner arm skin. Throughout the approximately 25-week study period, patients were also given weekly therapeutic DPC doses on the scalp. Patch testing was performed on the upper back with Finn chambers containing 0.01% DPC, and the patch tests were scored after 6 days according to International Contact Dermatitis Research Group standards. Alopecia areata with under or over 50% scalp involvement, alopecia totalis and alopecia universalis were represented in the patient cohort, which was mostly female. Libraries were pooled for sequencing, and per-sample TCR yields varied mainly because of small differences in library volumes within the pool. The study tracked peripheral blood TCR repertoire changes in vivo during primary and secondary sensitization to the hapten diphenylcyclopropenone (DPC) in alopecia patients. Blood was sampled from patients pre-sensitization (week 0) and at 2, 6 and about 24 weeks after DPC sensitization. Blood for TCR sequencing was provided by twenty-nine alopecia patients at one to four time points (pre-sensitization, 2, 6 and 24 weeks). On the study overall, not on this receptor specifically: A positive correlation was found between the number of PT1 expanded TCRs and patch test score, with significance reached at thresholds 8, 16 and 32 but not 4. After repeated subsampling, changes were observed in the strength of the expansion versus patch-test correlation and in the threshold at which the correlation became significant. DPC sensitization did not change how many TCRs were above 1 in 1000 frequency, and no evidence was found of alterations in global repertoire structure. Compared with pre-sensitization or healthy control sets, expanded TCRs formed significantly more large CDR3 similarity clusters, which is consistent with antigen-driven responses. Because every patient had alopecia, a presumed autoimmune disease, the patients' immune response might differ from that of healthy individuals.

Read against the paper, the sample's time point label means: patch test 2, 6 weeks after DPC sensitization. This specimen's treatment or condition label, interpreted: therapeutic diphenylcyclopropenone sensitization with weekly scalp DPC. At every patch-test visit, the blood draw took place before the patch test was put on. Patients were eligible if aged 18 to 70, diagnosed with alopecia and judged suitable for DPC therapy, and pregnant patients were excluded. Total RNA was extracted from unfractionated whole blood that had been collected in Tempus Blood RNA tubes. Spanning cysteine to phenylalanine, the CDR3 consists of 13 amino acids. The only DNA kept is the CDR3, 39 bases in frame from the first base. Based on the germline V gene, the CDR1 and CDR2 sequences are MDHEN and SYDVKM. Regarding this clonotype: The antigen it recognizes is unknown. Just one base apart from a much larger clone, this may be a read error.

The library was built by means of RACE. Sequencing was carried out with a NextSeq 500. Library preparation attached unique molecular identifiers to individual cDNA molecules for quantitative, reproducible TCR counting. Both TCR alpha and TCR beta chains were sequenced from each blood RNA sample. The paper's data handling went like this. The median number of TCRs per sample was roughly 100,000, ranging from 23,224 to 690,600. The Decombinator software suite was used to annotate the V, J and CDR3 of the TCR reads. For PS versus PT1 abundance plots, all samples were subsampled to the same number of TCRs (28,000). TCRs were defined as expanded if absent before sensitization and observed at least eight times at the 2-week time point. The public reads were reanalyzed by TCRdb: fastp trimming at Q25, MiXCR alignment, in-frame beta chains only. CDR3 protein sequences are deduplicated, and each keeps its most common genes and DNA. These V and J calls originate from TCRdb's pipeline instead of the authors' own analysis. Across this sample there are approximately 350,000 distinct CDR3 sequences, with around 6% seen only once. Together, the top ten hold about 5% of the sample.

The TCR comes from a woman between 18 and 29 years old with alopecia areata. Some clones in this sample may be carry-over from other donors' samples. This chain is built from TRBV28 and TRBJ1-1; the D gene lacks a confident call. The sample consisted of whole blood, taken in connection with sensitization to the hapten diphenylcyclopropenone (DPC). The DNA is TGTGTCAGCACCTTAGCGGGGAAGAGTGAAGCTTTCTTT. Its coded protein is CVSTLAGKSEAFF.